This TCR beta chain was sequenced for a study of cytomegalovirus exposure and HLA in healthy donors. Findings of the study overall: Published work reported that the classifier diagnosed cytomegalovirus status with high specificity and sensitivity. Later work associated fewer than 20,000 TCR beta sequences with HLA alleles at 0.05 false discovery rate.

Though nominally healthy at sampling, donors likely had unrecorded immune exposures. The PCR employed 60 Vbeta primers together with 13 Jbeta primers. Libraries were prepared by immunoSEQ multiplex PCR; TCRdb keeps only in-frame clonotypes and omits some of them. Counted here are approximately 140,000 clones, roughly 80% occurring once; the ten biggest clones make up around an eighth. The CDR3 runs to 17 residues. In germline, CDR1 is SGHNT, CDR2 YENEEA. The V segment lost 1 base and the J segment 7 bases; nucleotides outside the gene matches: 6. About this clone: Antigen specificity is unknown.

The chain joins TRBV11-3 to TRBJ2-2, with 13 bases matching TRBD2. The TCR comes from a man aged 40-49 years in good health and CMV-seropositive. Sample: PBMCs. CDR3 sequence reads: CASSLGRTSGSGGELFF. The CDR3 DNA is TGTGCCAGCAGCTTAGGACGGACTAGCGGGAGCGGCGGGGAGCTGTTTTTT.